This paragraph reports one T cell receptor beta chain. Its antigen is unknown. Profiled with immunoSEQ multiplex PCR; TCRdb holds only in-frame clones, not every one. The sample yields about 1.5 million clones, 95% to 99% seen once. The data belong to a study of shared clonotypes between healthy human individuals. Background on the study: Researchers assigned three CD4 naive, three CD4 memory, two CD8 naive and one CD8 memory plate to each donor. Study-wide results and limits: The study found lower generation probabilities in non-shared clonotypes than in those shared by all four donors.

This CDR3 region has 14 residues. Unmatched junction bases numbered 6, after V lost 9 bases and J lost 1 base. CDR1 and CDR2 from the germline V gene are MNHEY and SMNVEV (reference sequence). The rearrangement joins TRBV27 to TRBJ2-1; 7 positions match TRBD1. What was sequenced was naive CD4+ T cells sorted from blood. Documented subset: CD45RA+ positively selected. The clonotype comes from a man in his thirties or forties in good health. In nucleotides, the CDR3 is TGTGCCAGGGTCAAGACAGGGTCCTACAATGAGCAGTTCTTC. It yields the protein CARVKTGSYNEQFF.